This entry lists 32 T cell receptor beta chains sequenced from one sample in a study of T cells after yellow fever vaccination. From the 5' RACE reads, TCRdb called clonotypes with MiXCR, one entry per CDR3 protein. The sample lists 360,000 or so distinct CDR3 sequences, more than 9% occurring once. Sequences were derived from PBMCs, sampled on the day of the first yellow fever vaccination. The receptors here all came from a man aged 18 to 30 who received the YFV17D yellow fever vaccine.

The chain combines TRBV20-1 with TRBJ1-2; the D gene is possibly TRBD1 (6 bases). Germline V gives CDR1 DFQATT, CDR2 SNEGSKA (reference sequence). The CDR3 has 13 amino acids. The ends were cut back, 6 bases at V and 1 base at J, with 12 bases in the middle. Here the CDR3 reads CSAFWTDNYGYTF. For the CDR3, the DNA is TGCAGTGCCTTTTGGACAGATAACTATGGCTACACCTTC.

The chain uses TRBV5-1 and TRBJ2-2; a weak D match, TRBD2 (6 bases). Trimming shortened V by 4 bases and J by 2 bases, and 15 bases separated the two germline ends. The CDR3 loop spans 16 amino acids. The germline V gene has CDR1 SGHRS and CDR2 YFSETQ. The CDR3 coding sequence is TGCGCCAGCAGCCCCGTGGGGGGTTTAAACACCGGGGAGCTGTTTTTT. It yields the protein CASSPVGGLNTGELFF.

The chain employs TRBV24-1 and TRBJ2-3, with 7 bases fitting TRBD1. Germline V gene lookup returns CDR1 KGHDR and CDR2 SFDVKD. There are 15 residues in the CDR3. V dropped 2 bases and J dropped 4; count of bases not matched to a gene: 5. CDR3 in DNA: TGTGCCACCAGTGATTCCTCGACAGGGCCAGATACGCAGTATTTT. Amino acids: CATSDSSTGPDTQYF.

The gene calls are TRBV30 and TRBJ2-2; no clear D. This CDR3 comprises 11 residues. The V gene's germline CDR1 is GTSNPN and CDR2 SVGIG (reference sequence). V was shortened by 5 bases and J by 7 bases, with 8 bases between the two germline ends. The chain's CDR3 is CAWPRNGELFF. Written as DNA, the CDR3 is TGTGCCTGGCCTCGGAACGGGGAGCTGTTTTTT. Variable domain in full (rest from reference TRBV30 and TRBJ2-2): SQTIHQWPATLVQPVGSPLSLECTVEGTSNPNLYWYRQAAGRGLQLLFYSVGIGQISSEVPQNLSASRPQDRQFILSSKKLLLSDSGFYLCAWPRNGELFFGEGSRLTVL.

This clonotype occurred a few times. The CDR3 spells CASSFPGQGRYEQYF. The DNA of the CDR3 is TGTGCCAGCAGCTTTCCGGGACAGGGACGCTACGAGCAGTACTTC. The chain uses TRBV7-9 and TRBJ2-7; 9 nucleotides agree with TRBD1. This CDR3 is built from 15 residues. CDR1 is SEHNR and CDR2 is FQNEAQ in the germline V gene (reference sequence). J gave up 3 bases and V 3 bases, and 6 bases lay outside the gene matches.

This clonotype was counted only a few times. The chain links TRBV20-1 to TRBJ1-2, with D tentatively TRBD1 (5 bases). This CDR3 has 17 residues. Germline lookup yields CDR1 DFQATT and CDR2 SNEGSKA (reference sequence). V lost 2 bases and J lost 2, with 21 bases in between. CDR3 region: CSARSPSPAGRNYGYTF. The DNA of the CDR3 is TGCAGTGCTAGATCCCCTAGCCCAGCAGGGCGGAACTATGGCTACACCTTC.

This clonotype was detected only a few times. This chain joins TRBV18 and TRBJ2-5; a possible D gene is TRBD2 (5 bases). The CDR3 sequence is 14 residues long. Germline CDR1 and CDR2: KGHSH and LQKENI. Trimming removed 3 bases from V and 0 bases from J, with 8 bases in between. CDR3 protein: CASSPTDYQETQYF. CDR3 sequence (DNA): TGTGCCAGCTCACCGACGGACTACCAAGAGACCCAGTACTTC.

This clonotype was counted ten times or more. This chain joins TRBV12-3 or TRBV12-4 and TRBJ2-1, with TRBD2 as a possible D gene (6 bases). The CDR3 has 13 amino acids. V lost 8 bases to trimming and J lost 6 bases, with 14 bases between them. CDR3 nucleotides: TGTGCCAGCGGCGGACTAATTATCAATGAGCAGTTCTTC. This codes for CASGGLIINEQFF.

This clonotype appeared a few times. The chain combines TRBV20-1 with TRBJ1-2; a possible D gene is TRBD1 (5 bases). This CDR3 is built from 12 residues. Germline loops: CDR1 DFQATT, CDR2 SNEGSKA (reference sequence). V was cut by 5 bases and J by 5 bases, with 12 bases left in between. CDR3 nucleotide sequence: TGCAGTGCTGGGGACGGCCGTTATGGCTACACCTTC. This gives the protein CSAGDGRYGYTF.

This clonotype occurred a few times. The chain couples TRBV4-2 to TRBJ2-1, with a tentative D call TRBD2 (5 bases). The CDR3 length is 15 residues. Germline V CDR1 and CDR2: LGHNA, YNFKEQ. The V end was cut by 4 bases, the J end by 5 bases, with 15 bases between. For the CDR3, the DNA is TGTGCCAGCAGCCCCTTTGCTAGCCGGGACAATGAGCAGTTCTTC. It specifies CASSPFASRDNEQFF.

The chain joins TRBV7-2 to TRBJ2-7; D gene ambiguous. Trimming stripped 1 base from V and 2 bases from J, with 15 bases between. The CDR3 contains 16 residues. CDR1 is SGHTA and CDR2 is FQGNSA in the germline V gene. CDR3 sequence: CASSLGAPAKTYEQYF. The CDR3 nucleotides read TGTGCCAGCAGCTTAGGAGCCCCAGCCAAAACCTACGAGCAGTACTTC.

The rearrangement links TRBV4-1 to TRBJ2-5; D is unresolved. The CDR3 runs 13 residues. The germline V and J ends were trimmed by 1 base and 4 bases, with 7 bases remaining between them. Germline CDR1 and CDR2: MGHRA and YSYEKL. This CDR3 reads CASSQGDSETQYF. DNA of the CDR3: TGCGCCAGCAGCCAAGGAGACTCAGAGACCCAGTACTTC.

V usage is TRBV27 and J usage is TRBJ2-2, with D perhaps TRBD1 or TRBD2 (7 bases each). The V end was cut by 3 bases, the J end by 4 bases, with 15 bases between. CDR3 length equals 16 residues. Germline V gene sequence: CDR1 MNHEY, CDR2 SMNVEV (reference sequence). The CDR3 DNA sequence: TGTGCCAGCAGTTTCCCCCAGGGGGGGGCCACCGGGGAGCTGTTTTTT. This gives the protein CASSFPQGGATGELFF.

This chain links TRBV4-3 with TRBJ2-5; D is possibly TRBD1 (5 bases). The CDR3 runs 14 residues. Germline values: CDR1 LGHNA, CDR2 YSLEER. V was trimmed by 3 bases and J by 5 bases, leaving 13 bases between them. CDR3 loop: CASSQLQGRETQYF. The DNA for the CDR3 is TGCGCCAGCAGCCAGCTGCAGGGTCGGGAGACCCAGTACTTC.

This chain connects TRBV6-2 or TRBV6-3 to TRBJ2-2, with TRBD2 identical over 9 bases. J was trimmed by 2 bases and V by 6 bases; bases with no gene match: 7. The CDR3 contains 16 residues. Germline V gene data show CDR1 as MNHEY and CDR2 as SVGEGT. DNA for the CDR3: TGTGCCAGCAGATTAGCGGGAGCTGGAAACACCGGGGAGCTGTTTTTT. Amino acids: CASRLAGAGNTGELFF.

This clonotype was detected ten times or more. V is TRBV5-1 and J is TRBJ1-1, with D unclear. This CDR3 has 13 amino acids. The germline V gene encodes CDR1 SGHRS and CDR2 YFSETQ. V dropped 1 base and J dropped 5 bases, with 9 bases sitting between them. The CDR3 region is CASSLQVETEAFF. CDR3 coding DNA: TGCGCCAGCAGCTTGCAGGTTGAAACTGAAGCTTTCTTT.

This clonotype was seen only a few times. The chain employs TRBV7-9 and TRBJ1-5; D is perhaps TRBD1 (5 bases). Trimming took 5 bases from V and 0 from J, leaving 8 bases between them. The CDR3 covers 14 residues. Germline CDR1 SEHNR, CDR2 FQNEAQ (reference sequence). In DNA form, the CDR3 reads TGTGCCAGCAGCAGGGACTATAGCAATCAGCCCCAGCATTTT. Translated: CASSRDYSNQPQHF.

This clonotype was counted a few times. The V call is TRBV6-1, the J call TRBJ2-5; the match to TRBD1 covers 7 bases. Germline V gene lookup returns CDR1 MNHNS and CDR2 SASEGT. This CDR3 spans 13 amino acids. V lost 6 bases, J lost 2 bases, and 3 bases stayed unmatched. CDR3 loop: CASRDRRQETQYF. Written as DNA, the CDR3 is TGTGCCAGCAGGGACAGGCGGCAAGAGACCCAGTACTTC.

The chain links TRBV27 to TRBJ2-3; 14 bases are shared with TRBD2. Trimming at V came to 1 base and at J to 7 bases, leaving 7 bases not matched to a gene. The CDR3 covers 17 residues. CDR1 and CDR2 from the germline V gene are MNHEY and SMNVEV (reference sequence). This chain's CDR3 is CASSLFGLAGGRNTQYF. CDR3 nucleotides: TGTGCCAGCAGTTTATTTGGACTAGCGGGGGGCCGGAATACGCAGTATTTT.

This clonotype has a handful of counts. J is TRBJ1-4 and V is TRBV7-2; 8 bases align to TRBD1. V trimming: 8 bases; J trimming: 6 bases; junction bases outside the gene matches: 8. Germline CDR1 SGHTA, CDR2 FQGNSA. CDR3 length equals 14 residues. CDR3 protein: CASRESGGHEKLFF. CDR3 DNA sequence: TGTGCCAGCCGAGAATCAGGGGGCCATGAAAAACTGTTTTTT.

This chain connects TRBV29-1 to TRBJ2-7; no firm D call. Trimming removed 6 bases from V and 1 base from J, with 13 bases in between. The length of the CDR3 is 13 residues. Germline CDR1 and CDR2: SQVTM and ANQGSEA. This CDR3 is CSVVPTQSYEQYF. CDR3 sequence (DNA): TGCAGCGTCGTACCGACCCAATCCTACGAGCAGTACTTC.

This clonotype was picked up a small number of times. The V call is TRBV4-3, the J call TRBJ2-1, with TRBD1 identical over 7 bases. The J segment lost 7 bases and the V segment lost 1 base, leaving 1 base of the junction unmatched. The CDR3 is 13 amino acids. CDR1 LGHNA and CDR2 YSLEER come from the germline V gene. CDR3 in amino acids: CASSQGTGNEQFF. CDR3 in DNA: TGCGCCAGCAGCCAAGGGACAGGAAATGAGCAGTTCTTC.

The sample holds a few counts of this clonotype. The rearrangement joins TRBV4-2 to TRBJ1-4; no clear D. Trimming stripped 1 base from V and 8 bases from J, with 20 bases between. This CDR3 has 17 amino acids. The germline CDR1 and CDR2 sequences are LGHNA and YNFKEQ. The CDR3 loop is CASSQGTPDGFGEKLFF. DNA of the CDR3: TGTGCCAGCAGCCAAGGGACCCCGGACGGCTTCGGGGAAAAACTGTTTTTT.

This clonotype was observed a handful of times. The V call is TRBV6-1, the J call TRBJ2-1; D is uncertain. Deletions cut 2 bases from V and 5 bases from J, with 10 bases between. Per germline, CDR1 MNHNS and CDR2 SASEGT. This CDR3 contains 14 residues. The CDR3 region is CASSEFQTHNEQFF. The CDR3 nucleotides are TGTGCCAGCAGTGAATTTCAGACCCACAATGAGCAGTTCTTC.

The rearrangement links TRBV4-1 to TRBJ2-4, with D possibly being TRBD1 (6 bases). V dropped 2 bases and J dropped 8 bases, with 16 bases sitting between them. The V gene's germline CDR1 is MGHRA and CDR2 YSYEKL. This CDR3 contains 15 residues. The DNA of the CDR3 is TGCGCCAGCAGCCAACGGGACAAGGAGGCTCACATTCAGTACTTC. Translated: CASSQRDKEAHIQYF.

This clonotype was observed a handful of times. This chain connects TRBV20-1 to TRBJ1-2, with TRBD1 identical over 8 bases. The CDR3 loop spans 14 amino acids. The germline V gene encodes CDR1 DFQATT and CDR2 SNEGSKA (reference sequence). J gave up 1 base and V 4 bases, and 5 bases lay outside the gene matches. CDR3 nucleotide sequence: TGCAGTGCTACGACAGGGGCTGATAACTATGGCTACACCTTC. Its protein is CSATTGADNYGYTF.

This clonotype was counted between two and nine times. CDR3 nucleotide sequence: TGCGCCAGCAGCTTAGGGGAGGTTGTCTCACCCCTCCACTTT. This sequence encodes CASSLGEVVSPLHF. This sequence joins TRBV5-1 and TRBJ1-6, with TRBD1 as a possible D gene (5 bases). Germline V gene data show CDR1 as SGHRS and CDR2 as YFSETQ. Trimming pared 2 bases from V and 10 bases from J, leaving 13 bases between. CDR3 size: 14 residues.

This clonotype was found a few times. This chain connects TRBV3-1 to TRBJ2-5; 7 bases are shared with TRBD1. Losses at the gene ends were 1 base for V and 5 bases for J; bases not matched to a gene: 4. The CDR3 loop spans 14 amino acids. In germline, CDR1 is LGHDT, CDR2 YNNKEL (reference sequence). The CDR3, as DNA: TGTGCCAGCAGCCAAGCACAGGGGCCGGAGACCCAGTACTTC. It codes for CASSQAQGPETQYF.

This clonotype turned up a few times. The chain recombines TRBV11-2 with TRBJ2-3; TRBD2 matches 8 bases. The CDR3 is 15 amino acids. CDR1 and CDR2 from the germline V gene are SGHAT and FQNNGV. V was pared by 4 bases and J by 6 bases, with 9 bases of the junction left unmatched. The CDR3 DNA reads TGTGCCAGCAGCTCGCTGCGGGGGGCAAGGGATACGCAGTATTTT. Amino acid sequence: CASSSLRGARDTQYF.

This clonotype showed up just a few times. This sequence joins TRBV29-1 and TRBJ2-3; D gene ambiguous. This CDR3 is 11 amino acids long. Looked up from germline, CDR1 is SQVTM and CDR2 is ANQGSEA. With 3 bases removed from V and 2 bases from J, the gap between germline ends came to 3 bases. The CDR3 coding sequence is TGCAGCGTTGATACCACAGATACGCAGTATTTT. It yields the protein CSVDTTDTQYF.

The sample holds a few counts of this clonotype. The chain couples TRBV3-1 to TRBJ2-4, with 8 nucleotides matching TRBD2. This CDR3 has 15 amino acids. V lost 1 base and J lost 6; bases outside the gene matches: 5. Germline V CDR1 and CDR2: LGHDT, YNNKEL (reference sequence). The CDR3 protein is CASSQGPGTRNIQYF. Written as DNA, the CDR3 is TGTGCCAGCAGCCAAGGGCCCGGGACTAGAAACATTCAGTACTTC.

This clonotype has just a few counts. The chain joins TRBV12-3 or TRBV12-4 to TRBJ2-4; D perhaps matches TRBD2 (5 bases). The V end was cut by 6 bases, the J end by 5 bases, with 8 bases between. This CDR3 comprises 12 residues. The CDR3 spells CASSGNENIQYF. The CDR3 region has the DNA TGTGCCAGCAGCGGGAATGAAAACATTCAGTACTTC.